The subject of this entry is one T cell receptor (beta chain). This specimen belongs to a study of blood T cell repertoires in COVID-19. Overall study context: Researchers got acute and convalescent COVID-19 samples from the United States, Italy and Spain.

V was shortened by 4 bases and J by 8 bases, with 14 bases between the two germline ends. CDR1 and CDR2 from the germline V gene are MNHEY and SVGAGI. This CDR3 contains 13 residues. In the study's own analysis: Reference gene primers were amplified, and this amplification served to estimate nucleated cell counts. The data were produced by immunoSEQ multiplex PCR, yet TCRdb's version contains in-frame clones alone and is incomplete. The V and J calls and the clone size are those of that table, but D and trimming were determined from the DNA. Among 70,000 to 75,000 clones listed, around three quarters were seen once.

This chain links TRBV6-5 with TRBJ1-1; possible D gene TRBD1, 5 bases. Sequencing was done on a sample of peripheral blood. This receptor was identified in a man aged 55 to 69 with active or convalescent COVID-19. The CDR3 DNA is TGTGCCAGCAGTTCCGGGGGGGTGGGCGAAGCTTTCTTT. Translating gives CASSSGGVGEAFF.